These 29 T cell receptor beta chains share one sample of origin, sequenced in a study of T cell responses to AZD1222 COVID-19 vaccine. TCRdb's table, derived via immunoSEQ multiplex PCR, lists solely in-frame clones and lacks some. The repertoire consists of under 200,000 clones, with approximately 90% occurring once and the leading ten covering 1% to 1.5%. Here the sequenced sample was peripheral blood, taken 28 days after the second AZD1222 dose. The receptor source for this set is an adult who received the AZD1222 COVID-19 vaccine.

The chain combines TRBV14 with TRBJ2-3; weak D call: TRBD1 (6 bases). The CDR3 has 15 residues. Germline V gives CDR1 SGHDN, CDR2 FVKESK. The V end was cut by 4 bases, the J end by 4 bases, with 15 bases between. Written as DNA, the CDR3 is TGTGCCAGCAGCCTGGACAGAGGCCTTCCAGATACGCAGTATTTT. Translating gives CASSLDRGLPDTQYF.

The V call is TRBV7-2, the J call TRBJ2-3; perhaps TRBD2 as D (6 bases). In germline, CDR1 is SGHTA, CDR2 FQGNSA. The V end lost 5 bases, the J end lost 1 base, and 13 bases lay between the germline ends. The CDR3 is made up of 15 amino acids. The chain's CDR3 is CASSGLGGGTDTQYF. The DNA for the CDR3 is TGTGCCAGCAGCGGGCTCGGGGGAGGCACAGATACGCAGTATTTT.

The genes are TRBV19 and TRBJ1-4; the D is unclear. Germline assignment: CDR1 LNHDA and CDR2 SQIVND (reference sequence). Trimming removed 6 bases from V and 10 bases from J, with 12 bases in between. The CDR3 spans 12 residues. CDR3 in amino acids: CASSPNQLKLFF. The DNA for the CDR3 is TGTGCCAGTAGCCCTAACCAGTTAAAACTGTTTTTT. Variable domain in full (rest from reference TRBV19 and TRBJ1-4): DGGITQSPKYLFRKEGQNVTLSCEQNLNHDAMYWYRQDPGQGLRLIYYSQIVNDFQKGDIAEGYSVSREKKESFPLTVTSAQKNPTAFYLCASSPNQLKLFFGSGTQLSVL.

The chain couples TRBV30 to TRBJ2-1; the D gene is possibly TRBD1 (7 bases). Germline CDR1 GTSNPN, CDR2 SVGIG (reference sequence). V gave up 0 bases and J gave up 0 bases, with 30 bases separating them. This CDR3 is built from 22 residues. CDR3: CAWSVPLPSQGRIKSSYNEQFF. CDR3 nucleotides: TGTGCCTGGAGTGTACCCCTTCCGTCACAGGGGAGGATAAAGAGCTCCTACAATGAGCAGTTCTTC.

This chain connects TRBV3-1 (or the pseudogene TRBV3-2) to TRBJ1-1; 10 positions agree with TRBD1. The CDR3 totals 15 residues. Germline loops: CDR1 LGHDT, CDR2 YNNKEL (reference sequence). Unmatched junction bases numbered 7, after V lost 4 bases and J lost 5 bases. CDR3 in amino acids: CASSRTGGWETEAFF. In DNA form, the CDR3 reads TGTGCCAGCAGCCGGACAGGGGGTTGGGAAACTGAAGCTTTCTTT.

This chain uses TRBV27 with TRBJ1-3; the match to TRBD1 covers 11 bases. V gave up 4 bases and J gave up 7 bases; unmatched junction bases: 9. The CDR3 extends over 16 amino acids. Germline CDR1 MNHEY, CDR2 SMNVEV (reference sequence). The CDR3 DNA is TGTGCCAGCAGTTCCGGGACAGGGGGTACCAGGAACACCATATATTTT. Residues: CASSSGTGGTRNTIYF.

This chain connects TRBV23-1 to TRBJ1-6; 7 bases agree with TRBD1. TRBV23-1 is marked as an open reading frame, function uncertain. V was clipped by 1 base and J by 15 bases; unmatched bases: 18. The CDR3 loop spans 17 amino acids. The DNA of the CDR3 is TGCGCCAGCAGTCAATATGAGGGCCCCGACAGGGATGCTGTCCTCCACTTT. It codes for CASSQYEGPDRDAVLHF.

The chain uses TRBV6-5 and TRBJ1-1; perhaps TRBD1 as D (5 bases). The CDR3 runs 15 residues. Deletions cut 6 bases from V and 5 bases from J, with 19 bases between. CDR1 is MNHEY, CDR2 SVGAGI, per germline. The CDR3 DNA reads TGTGCCAGCAGGGGCAGGGAGTTTAAGGGGACTGAAGCTTTCTTT. Translating it yields CASRGREFKGTEAFF.

This chain connects TRBV11-2 to TRBJ2-3; D not resolved. Germline V lookup: CDR1 SGHAT, CDR2 FQNNGV. There are 14 residues in the CDR3. V was clipped by 1 base and J by 2 bases, with 7 bases between them. CDR3 region: CASSLVGNTDTQYF. CDR3 DNA: TGTGCCAGCAGCTTAGTTGGCAACACAGATACGCAGTATTTT.

The chain couples TRBV7-2 to TRBJ2-1, with D tentatively TRBD2 (5 bases). Germline lookup yields CDR1 SGHTA and CDR2 FQGNSA. The CDR3 extends over 14 amino acids. The V and J ends lost 2 bases and 5 bases respectively, with 10 bases between them. The CDR3 DNA reads as TGTGCCAGCAGCTTACATAGCGCAAACAATGAGCAGTTCTTC. It specifies CASSLHSANNEQFF.

The chain links TRBV2 to TRBJ2-5, with D tentatively TRBD1 (6 bases). The CDR3 is 14 residues long. Germline values: CDR1 SNHLY, CDR2 FYNNEI. V gave up 5 bases and J gave up 0 bases, with 10 bases separating them. The CDR3 coding sequence is TGTGCCAGCAGTTGGGACACCTACCAAGAGACCCAGTACTTC. Residues: CASSWDTYQETQYF.

V is TRBV10-3 and J is TRBJ1-1; weak D call: TRBD1 (5 bases). Germline V lookup: CDR1 ENHRY, CDR2 SYGVKD. V lost 8 bases and J 6 bases, leaving 13 bases between the germline ends. The CDR3 runs 12 residues. The CDR3 is CAIGGDMAEAFF. The DNA of the CDR3 is TGTGCCATCGGGGGGGATATGGCTGAAGCTTTCTTT.

There are a few counts of this clone. This sequence joins TRBV6-2 or TRBV6-3 and TRBJ2-7; 9 bases are shared with TRBD2. With V trimmed by 5 bases and J by 0 bases, 5 bases remained unmatched. Germline lookup yields CDR1 MNHEY and CDR2 SVGEGT. The CDR3 runs 15 residues. CDR3 in amino acids: CASSTRTSASYEQYF. CDR3 DNA sequence: TGTGCCAGCAGTACCCGGACTAGCGCCTCCTACGAGCAGTACTTC.

This clone was counted once. The chain couples TRBV11-2 to TRBJ2-4; unclear D gene. CDR1 SGHAT and CDR2 FQNNGV come from the germline V gene. There are 17 residues in the CDR3. V lost 3 bases to trimming and J lost 7 bases, with 22 bases between them. The CDR3 region has the DNA TGTGCCAGCAGCTTCGGCACAACAGCCAAAGGAGCGAACATTCAGTACTTC. Translating it yields CASSFGTTAKGANIQYF.

The CDR3 nucleotides are TGTGCCAGCAGTACACTAGTCAAACTCCACAATGAGCAGTTCTTC. Translated, it gives CASSTLVKLHNEQFF. The chain combines TRBV28 with TRBJ2-1; possibly TRBD2 for D (5 bases). CDR3 length equals 15 residues. Germline V gene sequence: CDR1 MDHEN, CDR2 SYDVKM. The ends were cut back, 5 bases at V and 5 bases at J, with 16 bases in the middle.

This clone was picked up one time. The chain has TRBV7-9 and TRBJ1-1, with D maybe TRBD1 (5 bases). The CDR3 contains 15 residues. V gave up 4 bases and J gave up 1 base, with 13 bases separating them. The germline V gene has CDR1 SEHNR and CDR2 FQNEAQ (reference sequence). The CDR3 reads CASSSSGTGNTEAFF. The CDR3, as DNA: TGTGCCAGCAGCTCCTCCGGGACGGGGAACACTGAAGCTTTCTTT.

The rearrangement uses TRBV7-2 and TRBJ1-1, with 9 bases aligning to TRBD1. V shed 3 bases, J shed 8 bases, and the junction held 1 base outside the gene matches. Germline-derived CDR1 and CDR2 are SGHTA and FQGNSA. The CDR3 length is 12 residues. CDR3 nucleotide sequence: TGTGCCAGCAGCTTGGACAGGGGCGAAGCTTTCTTT. It codes for CASSLDRGEAFF.

The rearrangement links TRBV7-2 to TRBJ2-1; D tentatively reads TRBD1 or TRBD2 (5 bases each). Germline lookup yields CDR1 SGHTA and CDR2 FQGNSA. Trimming removed 1 base at V and 4 bases at J, with 11 bases between. The CDR3 consists of 15 residues. The CDR3 nucleotides read TGTGCCAGCAGCTTAGACGGGGCAGGATACAATGAGCAGTTCTTC. Its translation is CASSLDGAGYNEQFF.

This clone was counted only a few times. The J gene is TRBJ2-7, the V gene TRBV29-1; D tentatively fits TRBD1 or TRBD2 (5 bases each). V was shortened by 4 bases and J by 3 bases, with 13 bases between the two germline ends. The CDR3 runs to 13 residues. The germline CDR1 and CDR2 sequences are SQVTM and ANQGSEA. The CDR3 nucleotides are TGCAGCGTTGGTCCGGGACCGAGCTACGAGCAGTACTTC. The encoded protein is CSVGPGPSYEQYF.

This chain links TRBV11-2 with TRBJ2-2; no clear D gene. The CDR3 consists of 16 residues. The V end lost 2 bases, the J end lost 0 bases, and 10 bases lay between the germline ends. Germline CDR1 and CDR2: SGHAT and FQNNGV. The CDR3 DNA reads as TGTGCCAGCAGCTTAAGATCGACCCCGAACACCGGGGAGCTGTTTTTT. It is translated as CASSLRSTPNTGELFF.

The chain uses TRBV6-2 or TRBV6-3 and TRBJ1-1; 7 positions agree with TRBD1. Germline V gene lookup returns CDR1 MNHEY and CDR2 SVGEGT. V shed 2 bases, J shed 5 bases, and the junction held 2 bases outside the gene matches. CDR3 length: 13 amino acids. The CDR3 DNA sequence: TGTGCCAGCAGTTACCTGACAGGGACTGAAGCTTTCTTT. The encoded protein is CASSYLTGTEAFF.

The chain carries TRBV11-2 and TRBJ1-4; D is uncertain. This CDR3 is built from 15 residues. Germline values: CDR1 SGHAT, CDR2 FQNNGV. Trimming pared 5 bases from V and 8 bases from J, leaving 18 bases between. For the CDR3, the DNA is TGTGCCAGCAGCCCCCTGAGGTTTCGGGAGGAAAAACTGTTTTTT. Protein product: CASSPLRFREEKLFF.

The CDR3 region is CASSSGTGGRNTEAFF. In DNA form, the CDR3 reads TGCGCCAGCAGCTCCGGGACAGGGGGACGGAACACTGAAGCTTTCTTT. This rearrangement joins TRBV5-1 to TRBJ1-1; TRBD1 matches at 11 bases. V lost 3 bases to trimming and J lost 1 base; unmatched junction nucleotides: 5. Germline lookup yields CDR1 SGHRS and CDR2 YFSETQ. The CDR3 sequence is 16 residues long.

The V gene is TRBV3-1 (or the pseudogene TRBV3-2), the J gene TRBJ1-1; D is unresolved. Per germline, CDR1 LGHDT and CDR2 YNNKEL (reference sequence). The CDR3 spans 14 residues. The V end lost 1 base, the J end lost 5 bases, and 11 bases lay between the germline ends. The DNA for the CDR3 is TGTGCCAGCAGCCAAGGCTCTCCACGGACTGAAGCTTTCTTT. Its translation: CASSQGSPRTEAFF.

The rearrangement uses TRBV19 and TRBJ2-1, with a weak D call TRBD1 (6 bases). V lost 8 bases, J lost 2 bases, and 16 bases lay in between. CDR3 length: 15 residues. Germline-derived CDR1 and CDR2 are LNHDA and SQIVND (reference sequence). The CDR3 spells CASASLAGAYNEQFF. CDR3 nucleotides: TGTGCCAGTGCCTCCCTCGCAGGGGCCTACAATGAGCAGTTCTTC. Complete variable domain (other parts from reference TRBV19 and TRBJ2-1): DGGITQSPKYLFRKEGQNVTLSCEQNLNHDAMYWYRQDPGQGLRLIYYSQIVNDFQKGDIAEGYSVSREKKESFPLTVTSAQKNPTAFYLCASASLAGAYNEQFFGPGTRLTVL.

This chain links TRBV7-2 with TRBJ1-6; 9 bases agree with TRBD1. The J segment lost 0 bases and the V segment lost 1 base, leaving 7 bases of the junction unmatched. Germline values: CDR1 SGHTA, CDR2 FQGNSA. This CDR3 is built from 19 residues. CDR3 in DNA: TGTGCCAGCAGCTTAGGGCCCGGGACAGGGAGCTCCTATAATTCACCCCTCCACTTT. Its protein is CASSLGPGTGSSYNSPLHF. Based on the CDR3 plus reference TRBV7-2 and TRBJ1-6, the full variable domain is GAGVSQSPSNKVTEKGKDVELRCDPISGHTALYWYRQSLGQGLEFLIYFQGNSAPDKSGLPSDRFSAERTGGSVSTLTIQRTQQEDSAVYLCASSLGPGTGSSYNSPLHFGNGTRLTVT.

J is TRBJ2-7 and V is TRBV2; D might be TRBD2 (6 bases). This CDR3 has 14 amino acids. The ends were cut back, 6 bases at V and 5 bases at J, with 17 bases in the middle. Germline V gene sequence: CDR1 SNHLY, CDR2 FYNNEI. The CDR3 region is CASRRGTPRNEQYF. The CDR3 nucleotides read TGTGCCAGCAGACGGGGGACTCCACGGAACGAGCAGTACTTC.

The V and J genes are TRBV14 and TRBJ1-4; D is unresolved. V shed 4 bases and J shed 0 bases, with 15 bases lying between them. The CDR3 runs 17 residues. Per the germline V gene, CDR1 is SGHDN and CDR2 is FVKESK. The CDR3 spells CASSPTAWGTTNEKLFF. As DNA, the CDR3 is TGTGCCAGCAGCCCGACGGCTTGGGGTACAACTAATGAAAAACTGTTTTTT.

CDR3 in amino acids: CASSYSPGANVLTF. The CDR3 nucleotides read TGTGCCAGTAGCTATTCCCCTGGGGCCAACGTCCTGACTTTC. The chain joins TRBV19 to TRBJ2-6; D unresolved. The CDR3 has 14 amino acids. CDR1 is LNHDA and CDR2 is SQIVND in the germline V gene (reference sequence). V was pared by 6 bases and J by 2 bases, with 8 bases between.